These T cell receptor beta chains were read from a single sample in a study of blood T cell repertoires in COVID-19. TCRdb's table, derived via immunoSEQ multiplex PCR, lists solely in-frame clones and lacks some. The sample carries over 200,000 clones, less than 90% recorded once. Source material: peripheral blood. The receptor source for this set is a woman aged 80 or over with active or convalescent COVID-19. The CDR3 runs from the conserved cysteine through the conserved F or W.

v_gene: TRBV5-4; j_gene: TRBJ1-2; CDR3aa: CASSSRTGTGNGYTF
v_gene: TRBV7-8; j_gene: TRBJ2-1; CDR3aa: CASSLAQRRTVNEQFF
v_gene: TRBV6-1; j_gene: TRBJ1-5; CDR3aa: CASSDYRVAYYQPQHF
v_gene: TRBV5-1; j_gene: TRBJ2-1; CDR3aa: CASSLGQYSYNEQFF
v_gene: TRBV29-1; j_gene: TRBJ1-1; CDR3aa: CSQNPSARDREHLNTEAFF
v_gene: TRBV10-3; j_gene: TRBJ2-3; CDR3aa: CAIGLGGAAIDTQYF
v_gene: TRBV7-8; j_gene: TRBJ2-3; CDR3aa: CASSFLGPAGSLDTQYF
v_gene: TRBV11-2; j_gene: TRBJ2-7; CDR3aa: CASSLAGAAYEQYF
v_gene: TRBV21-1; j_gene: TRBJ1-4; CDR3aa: CASSVYTNEKLFF
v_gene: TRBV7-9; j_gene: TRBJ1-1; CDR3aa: CASSLTGVAFF
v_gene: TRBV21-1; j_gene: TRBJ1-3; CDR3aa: CASSKAGTQKGTGNTIYF
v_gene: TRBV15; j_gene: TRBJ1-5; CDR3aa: CATSSRDKNQPQHF
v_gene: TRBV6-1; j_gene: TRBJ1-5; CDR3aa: CATKDRDWDQPQHF
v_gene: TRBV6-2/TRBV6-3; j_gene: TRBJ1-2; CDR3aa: CASSYGGNYGYTF
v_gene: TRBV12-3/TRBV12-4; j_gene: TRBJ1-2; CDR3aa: CASSSGRGRGYTF
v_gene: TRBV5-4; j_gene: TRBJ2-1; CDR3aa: CASSGGTSGARSYNEQFF
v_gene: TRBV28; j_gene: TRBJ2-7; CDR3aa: CASSLNPRGVYEQYF
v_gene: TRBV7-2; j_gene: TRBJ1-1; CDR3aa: CASSSEGAVAEAFF
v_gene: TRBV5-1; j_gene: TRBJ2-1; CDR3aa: CASSLSLAGGNDEQFF
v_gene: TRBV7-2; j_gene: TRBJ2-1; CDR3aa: CASSAQSGVSYNEQFF
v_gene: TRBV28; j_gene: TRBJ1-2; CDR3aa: CASRGWTNGKNRDRASASEVGYTF
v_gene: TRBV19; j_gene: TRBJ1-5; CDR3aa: CASSQGGPSNQPQHF
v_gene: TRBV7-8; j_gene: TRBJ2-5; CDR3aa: CASGHRQGSETQYF
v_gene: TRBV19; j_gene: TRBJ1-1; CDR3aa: CASSIDAGDRGGAFF
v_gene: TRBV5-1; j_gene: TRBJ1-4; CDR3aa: CASSLVYDQGKLFF
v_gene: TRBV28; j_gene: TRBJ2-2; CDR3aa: CASSLPGFTGELFF
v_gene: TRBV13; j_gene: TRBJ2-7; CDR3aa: CASSLRGDSSYEQYF
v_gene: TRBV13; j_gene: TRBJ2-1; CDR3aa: CASSLVAFSGTYNEQFF
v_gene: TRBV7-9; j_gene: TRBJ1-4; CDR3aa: CASSPGQVDEKLFF
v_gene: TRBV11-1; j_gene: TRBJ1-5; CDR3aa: CASSLGGSNQPQHF
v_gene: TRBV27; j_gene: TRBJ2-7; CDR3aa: CASSLSGLAGDYEQYF
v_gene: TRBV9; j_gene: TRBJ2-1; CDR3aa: CASSVTGTGSINEQFF
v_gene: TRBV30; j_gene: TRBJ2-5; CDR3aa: CAWTSRETQYF
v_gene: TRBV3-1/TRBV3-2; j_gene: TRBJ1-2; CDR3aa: CASSPQGDYGYTF
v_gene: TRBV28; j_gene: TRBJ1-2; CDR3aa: CASSSRGRGYTF
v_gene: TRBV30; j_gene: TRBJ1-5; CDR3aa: CAWSPGQSSIWPQHF
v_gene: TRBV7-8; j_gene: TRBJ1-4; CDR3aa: CASSLTGVGEKLFF
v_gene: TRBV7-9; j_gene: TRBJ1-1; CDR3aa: CASSAGQMNTEAFF
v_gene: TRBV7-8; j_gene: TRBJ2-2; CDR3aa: CASSLMAITGELFF
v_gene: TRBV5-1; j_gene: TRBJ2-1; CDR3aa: CASSSQTGHEQFF
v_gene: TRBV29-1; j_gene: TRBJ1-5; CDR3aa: CSVRDQPQHF
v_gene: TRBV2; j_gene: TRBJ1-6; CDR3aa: CASSEEDPGGSPLHF
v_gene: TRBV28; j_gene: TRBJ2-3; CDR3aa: CASMESGGTDTQYF
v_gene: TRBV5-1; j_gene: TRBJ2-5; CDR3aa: CASSLGTVQETQYF
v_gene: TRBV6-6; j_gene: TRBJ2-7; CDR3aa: CASNQPTSGDYEQYF
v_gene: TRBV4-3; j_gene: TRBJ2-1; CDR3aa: CASSPQAGGPMGSYNEQFF
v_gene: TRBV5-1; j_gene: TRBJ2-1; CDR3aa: CASSLDFGADNEQFF
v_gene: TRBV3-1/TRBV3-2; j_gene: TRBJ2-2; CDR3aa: CASSPRDRGAGELFF
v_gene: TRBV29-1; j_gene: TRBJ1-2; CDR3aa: CSAGGPGYGYTF
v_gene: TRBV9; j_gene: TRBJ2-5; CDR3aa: CASSHSGGAVKTQYF
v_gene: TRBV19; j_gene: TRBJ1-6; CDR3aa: CASRGTSLYNSPLHF
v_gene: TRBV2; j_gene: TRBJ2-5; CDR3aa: CASSETSGKETQYF
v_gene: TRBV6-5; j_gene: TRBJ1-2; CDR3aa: CASKRDPRFSYGYTF
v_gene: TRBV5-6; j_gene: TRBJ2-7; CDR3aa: CASSLGSVYEQYF
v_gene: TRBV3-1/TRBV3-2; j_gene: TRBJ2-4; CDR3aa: CASSLIAGGTKNIQYF
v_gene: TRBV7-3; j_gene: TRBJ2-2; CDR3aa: CASSRSGAAGELFF
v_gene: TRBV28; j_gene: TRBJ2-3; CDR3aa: CATLGTSIITDTQYF